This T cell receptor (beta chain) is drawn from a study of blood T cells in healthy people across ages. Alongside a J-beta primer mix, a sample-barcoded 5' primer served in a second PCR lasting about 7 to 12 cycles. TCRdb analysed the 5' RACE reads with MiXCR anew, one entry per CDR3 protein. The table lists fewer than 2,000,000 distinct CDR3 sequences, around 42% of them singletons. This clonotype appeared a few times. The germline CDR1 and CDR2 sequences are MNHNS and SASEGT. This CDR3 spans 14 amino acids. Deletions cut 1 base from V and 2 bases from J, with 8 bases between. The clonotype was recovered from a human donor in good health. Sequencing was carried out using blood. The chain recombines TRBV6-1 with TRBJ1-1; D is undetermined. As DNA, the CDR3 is TGTGCCAGCAGTGAAGTCCCGGGAAACACTGAAGCTTTCTTT. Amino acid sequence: CASSEVPGNTEAFF.